A selection of T cell receptor beta chains follows, all from one sample in a study of blood T cells in healthy people across ages. Using its own MiXCR run on the 5' RACE reads, TCRdb lists one record per CDR3 protein. The table shows 1,800,000 or so distinct CDR3 sequences, with about two fifths occurring only once. The sample consisted of blood. The receptor source for this set is a human donor in good health. Each CDR3 is given with its conserved first and last residue. A D gene is named only where the DNA matches it firmly. Expanded clones are given a class, and other clones once, few, many or no size at all.

clone_size	d_call	v_call	j_call	cdr3_nt	cdr3_aa
.	.	TRBV7-3	TRBJ2-1	TGTGCCAGCAGCTTAACTAAGGGATATGAGCAGTTCTTC	CASSLTKGYEQFF
.	.	TRBV7-2	TRBJ2-1	TGTGCCAGCAGCCAGGGGTGGGGGAGCTCCTACGAGCAGTTCTTC	CASSQGWGSSYEQFF
few	.	TRBV20-1	TRBJ2-3	TGCAGTGCTAGAGCCGCCCAATACTTGGATACGCAGTATTTT	CSARAAQYLDTQYF
few	.	TRBV7-2	TRBJ2-3	TGTGCCAGCAGCTTCTTGTACGCAGATACGCAGTATTTT	CASSFLYADTQYF
.	TRBD1	TRBV5-4	TRBJ2-7	TGTGCCAGCAGCTTGGGAGGTGCAGGGGGCGACGAGCAGTACTTC	CASSLGGAGGDEQYF
.	.	TRBV15	TRBJ1-2	TGTGCCACCAGCAGAGGCGTTTCGGTGGATTATGGCTACACCTTC	CATSRGVSVDYGYTF
.	.	TRBV20-1	TRBJ1-1	TGCAGTGCTCGGGTCGGGATGGTGGACGCTGAAGCTTTCTTT	CSARVGMVDAEAFF
.	.	TRBV3-1	TRBJ2-2	TGTGCCAGCAGCCGTGCTAGGGGCGCGGGGAACACCGGGGAGCTGTTTTTT	CASSRARGAGNTGELFF
.	.	TRBV7-2	TRBJ1-6	TGTGCCAGCAGCTTAGGGCAGGGGCCTCATTCACCCCTCCACTTT	CASSLGQGPHSPLHF
.	.	TRBV9	TRBJ1-4	TGTGCCAGCAGCCCCCCTCAGAATGAAAAACTGTTTTTT	CASSPPQNEKLFF
.	.	TRBV29-1	TRBJ1-5	TGCAGCGTTGGAGAGCAGCAGCCCCAGCATTTT	CSVGEQQPQHF
.	.	TRBV4-1	TRBJ2-2	TGCGCCAGCAGCCAAGAGCGTTGGGGTAGCACCGGGGAGCTGTTTTTT	CASSQERWGSTGELFF
.	.	TRBV20-1	TRBJ2-5	TGCAGTGCCTTAAGGAGGGTAGGGCCCCAGTACTTC	CSALRRVGPQYF
.	.	TRBV20-1	TRBJ1-5	TGCAGTGTCAACTACGGAGGGAATAGCAATCAGCCCCAGCATTTT	CSVNYGGNSNQPQHF
.	TRBD2	TRBV20-1	TRBJ2-1	TGCAGTGCTGAATCGGGGGGGTTCTACAATGAGCAGTTCTTC	CSAESGGFYNEQFF
once	.	TRBV4-2	TRBJ1-5	TGTGCCAGCAGCCAAAACTACGGAGAGGGTGATCAGCCCCAGCATTTC	CASSQNYGEGDQPQHF
few	.	TRBV14	TRBJ2-7	TGTGCCAGCAGCCCGCGGCAAATGGGCCACGAGCAGTACTTC	CASSPRQMGHEQYF
.	TRBD2	TRBV6-5	TRBJ2-3	TGTGCCAGCAGTTACGGGGGGGTCAGCACAGATACGCAGTATTTT	CASSYGGVSTDTQYF
few	.	TRBV28	TRBJ2-1	TGTGCCAGCAGTCCTGCCGGGGAATACAATGAGCAGTTCTTC	CASSPAGEYNEQFF
.	.	TRBV5-1	TRBJ2-5	TGCGCCAGCAGCTTGCTCCGGGCCACGCAAGAGACCCAGTACTTC	CASSLLRATQETQYF
few	.	TRBV2	TRBJ2-3	TGTGCCAGCAGTCCCGGCCCGAGTAGTACGCAGTATTTT	CASSPGPSSTQYF
.	TRBD2	TRBV9	TRBJ2-7	TGTGCCAGCAGCGCCCTACGGGGGGGCGAGCAGTACTTC	CASSALRGGEQYF
once	.	TRBV5-1	TRBJ2-2	TGCGCCAGCAGCTTGGACAGATTCAGCGGGGAGCTGTTTTTT	CASSLDRFSGELFF
.	.	TRBV4-2	TRBJ1-5	TGTGCCAGCAGCCAAGTGATTCAGGGACCTAGCAATCAGCCCCAGCATTTT	CASSQVIQGPSNQPQHF
.	TRBD2	TRBV12-3/TRBV12-4	TRBJ2-1	TGTGCCAGCCTCACCGGGACTAGGAGCAATGAGCAGTTCTTC	CASLTGTRSNEQFF
.	.	TRBV12-3/TRBV12-4	TRBJ1-2	TGTGCCAGCAATGACCCACATAAGGGAGCTAACTATGGCTACACCTTC	CASNDPHKGANYGYTF
.	TRBD1	TRBV12-3/TRBV12-4	TRBJ2-3	TGTGCCAGCAGTTTTTGGACAGGGGAGGCCAGTGCAGATACGCAGTATTTT	CASSFWTGEASADTQYF
few	.	TRBV7-2	TRBJ2-7	TGTGCCAGCAGCTTAGTGGACGGGGCCTACGAGCAGTACTTC	CASSLVDGAYEQYF
.	.	TRBV5-1	TRBJ2-7	TGCGCCAGCAGCGGGGGACAAGTAGAAAACGAGCAGTACTTC	CASSGGQVENEQYF
.	TRBD1	TRBV25-1	TRBJ1-4	TGTGCCAGCAGTGAAAATAGTGGACAGGGTGAAAAACTGTTTTTT	CASSENSGQGEKLFF
once	TRBD2	TRBV6-1	TRBJ2-5	TGTGCCAGCAGTCCCGGGACTAGCGGGGGGACTAAAGAGACCCAGTACTTC	CASSPGTSGGTKETQYF
.	.	TRBV25-1	TRBJ2-5	TGTGCCAGCAGTGAGATTTGGGAGACCCAGTACTTC	CASSEIWETQYF
.	TRBD1	TRBV20-1	TRBJ2-7	TGCAGTGCTCGGCGGGACAGGGTCCCCCACGAGCAGTACTTC	CSARRDRVPHEQYF
.	TRBD2	TRBV4-2	TRBJ2-1	TGTGCCAGCAGCCAAGATTGGCTAGCGGGGATCAATGAGCAGTTCTTC	CASSQDWLAGINEQFF
.	TRBD1	TRBV15	TRBJ1-2	TGTGCCACCAGCAGATTGACAGGGTTTCTCTCCTATGGCTACACCTTC	CATSRLTGFLSYGYTF
.	TRBD2	TRBV5-1	TRBJ2-3	TGCGCCAGCAGCAAAGGGACTAGCGGGGGCTGGCAGTATTTT	CASSKGTSGGWQYF
few	.	TRBV4-3	TRBJ2-3	TGCGCCAGCAGCCAAGAGAAAGGGGGGCTCGGCACAGATACGCAGTATTTT	CASSQEKGGLGTDTQYF
.	.	TRBV9	TRBJ2-1	TGTGCCAGCAGCGTAACCTCCTACAATGAGCAGTTCTTC	CASSVTSYNEQFF
few	TRBD1	TRBV29-1	TRBJ1-1	TGCAGCGTTGCCCGACAGGGTTTGGGCACTGAAGCTTTCTTT	CSVARQGLGTEAFF
once	.	TRBV7-2	TRBJ2-7	TGTGCCAGCAGCTCGTCGACAGGTCCCTTTTACGAGCAGTACTTC	CASSSSTGPFYEQYF
few	TRBD2	TRBV29-1	TRBJ2-5	TGCAGCGTGCTTGGACTAGCGGTCTTGGGGGAGCAGTACTTC	CSVLGLAVLGEQYF
few	.	TRBV20-1	TRBJ2-7	TGCAGTGCCATGCTCCTTGACGGAATCTCCTACGAGCAGTACTTC	CSAMLLDGISYEQYF
.	.	TRBV6-2/TRBV6-3	TRBJ2-1	TGTGCCAGCAGCCTGAGGGGGGGGCCGGTTAGTGAGCAGTTCTTC	CASSLRGGPVSEQFF
few	.	TRBV11-2	TRBJ2-7	TGTGCCAGCAGCTCCTTGTACGCCTCCTACGAGCAGTACTTC	CASSSLYASYEQYF
few	TRBD1	TRBV20-1	TRBJ2-4	TGCAGTGCTAGGGTCACAGGGGAAGTAAAAAACATTCAGTACTTC	CSARVTGEVKNIQYF
.	.	TRBV7-9	TRBJ2-7	TGTGCCAGCAGCTTCGAGTATCGGGACGAGCAGTACTTC	CASSFEYRDEQYF
.	.	TRBV4-1	TRBJ2-5	TGCGCCAGCAGCCAAGGGATCGAAGAGACCCAGTACTTC	CASSQGIEETQYF
few	.	TRBV27	TRBJ2-1	TGTGCCAGCACCAGGGGCAGGGGCAATGAGCAGTTCTTC	CASTRGRGNEQFF
.	.	TRBV28	TRBJ2-3	TGTGCCGGCAGGTGGGGTGATGCAGATACGCAGTATTTT	CAGRWGDADTQYF